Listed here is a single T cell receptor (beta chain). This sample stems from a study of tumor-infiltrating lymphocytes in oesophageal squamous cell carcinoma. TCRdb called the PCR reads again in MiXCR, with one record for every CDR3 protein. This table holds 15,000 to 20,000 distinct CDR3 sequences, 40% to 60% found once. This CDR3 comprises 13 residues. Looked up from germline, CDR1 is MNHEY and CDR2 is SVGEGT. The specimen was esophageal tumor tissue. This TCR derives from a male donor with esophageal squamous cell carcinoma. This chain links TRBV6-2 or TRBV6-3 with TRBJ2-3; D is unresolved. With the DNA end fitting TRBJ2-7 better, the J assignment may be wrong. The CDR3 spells CASSYGEIGEQYF. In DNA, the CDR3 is TGTGCCAGCAGTTACGGAGAAATTGGTGAGCAGTACTTC.